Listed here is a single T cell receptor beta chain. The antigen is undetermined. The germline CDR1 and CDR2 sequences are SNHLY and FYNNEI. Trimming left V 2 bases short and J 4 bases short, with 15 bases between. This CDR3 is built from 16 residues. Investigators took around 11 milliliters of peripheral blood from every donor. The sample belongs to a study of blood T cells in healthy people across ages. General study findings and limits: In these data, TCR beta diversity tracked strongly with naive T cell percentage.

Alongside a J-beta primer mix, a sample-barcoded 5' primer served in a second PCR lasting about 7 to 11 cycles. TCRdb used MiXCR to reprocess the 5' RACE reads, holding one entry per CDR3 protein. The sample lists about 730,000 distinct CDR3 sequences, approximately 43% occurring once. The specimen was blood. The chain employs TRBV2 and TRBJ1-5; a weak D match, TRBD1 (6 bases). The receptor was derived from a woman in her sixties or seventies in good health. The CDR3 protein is CASSETPGTPNQPQHF. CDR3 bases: TGTGCCAGCAGTGAAACCCCCGGGACACCTAATCAGCCCCAGCATTTT. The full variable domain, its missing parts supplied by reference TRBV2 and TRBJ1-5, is EPEVTQTPSHQVTQMGQEVILRCVPISNHLYFYWYRQILGQKVEFLVSFYNNEISEKSEIFDDQFSVERPDGSNFTLKIRSTKLEDSAMYFCASSETPGTPNQPQHFGDGTRLSIL.